This is a list of T cell receptor beta chains from one sample in a study of T cell responses to AZD1222 COVID-19 vaccine. Sequencing was performed with immunoSEQ multiplex PCR; in TCRdb, only in-frame clones are kept and a portion is missing. The table shows 160,000 or so clones, with under 95% occurring only once. Sequencing was performed on peripheral blood, taken on day 0 of AZD1222 vaccination. These receptors were obtained from an adult in good health. CDR3s include the opening cysteine and the closing phenylalanine or tryptophan. D genes are given only for firm matches. Part of the rows lack a size; the others show once, few, many or a class for expanded clones.

J gene | clone size | D gene | V gene | CDR3 DNA | CDR3 protein
TRBJ2-3 | NA | TRBD1 | TRBV6-2/TRBV6-3 | TGTGCCAGCAGTCTATTGGACAGGGGATCGACAGATACGCAGTATTTT | CASSLLDRGSTDTQYF
TRBJ1-2 | NA | NA | TRBV19 | TGTGCCAGTAACCCTCAGACAGTCGCTCATGGCTACACCTTC | CASNPQTVAHGYTF
TRBJ1-4 | NA | NA | TRBV6-5 | TGTGCCAGCAAGCGTGCAAGGGCGGATAATGAAAAACTGTTTTTT | CASKRARADNEKLFF
TRBJ2-7 | few | TRBD2 | TRBV7-9 | TGTGCCAGCAGTTCTAGCGGGATCTCCTACGAGCAGTACTTC | CASSSSGISYEQYF
TRBJ2-1 | NA | NA | TRBV2 | TGTGCCAGCACAGTAGGTTCCTCTGGCAATGAGCAGTTCTTC | CASTVGSSGNEQFF
TRBJ2-1 | NA | NA | TRBV28 | TGTGCCAGCAGTTCGACTACCGGTACTAGGGGGGAGCAGTTCTTC | CASSSTTGTRGEQFF
TRBJ1-1 | NA | NA | TRBV6-5 | TGTGCCAGCAGTATCCGGGGCGCTGAAGCTTTCTTT | CASSIRGAEAFF
TRBJ1-2 | once | NA | TRBV9 | TGTGCCAGCACAACAGGGAAGGTCGATGGCTACACCTTC | CASTTGKVDGYTF
TRBJ1-2 | NA | TRBD1 | TRBV3-1/TRBV3-2 | TGTGCCAGCAGCCCGGGGGGAGGGGGCGCGAATGGCTACACCTTC | CASSPGGGGANGYTF
TRBJ2-7 | NA | NA | TRBV2 | TGTGCCAGCAGTGTCGAGCGTGTTAGCGAGCAGTACTTC | CASSVERVSEQYF
TRBJ2-7 | NA | NA | TRBV5-1 | TGCGCCAGCAGCCCCGTAACTATCCCCCACGAGCAGTACTTC | CASSPVTIPHEQYF
TRBJ1-5 | NA | NA | TRBV18 | TGTGCCAGCTCTCCGCGACAGCCCCAGCATTTT | CASSPRQPQHF
TRBJ2-1 | NA | NA | TRBV30 | TGTGCCTGGAGTCCCCAAGGGGAGCAGTTCTTC | CAWSPQGEQFF
TRBJ1-2 | NA | NA | TRBV24-1 | TGTGCCACCGGGGACTGGTATGGCTACACCTTC | CATGDWYGYTF
TRBJ2-7 | NA | NA | TRBV2 | TGTGCCAGCAGTGAATCCCAGTACAACGAGCAGTACTTC | CASSESQYNEQYF
TRBJ2-1 | NA | NA | TRBV19 | TGTGCCAGCCAACACGGGATCAACAACAATGAGCAGTTCTTC | CASQHGINNNEQFF
TRBJ2-3 | NA | TRBD1 | TRBV30 | TGTGCCTGGAGCTTGGGACAGGGGTTCGATACGCAGTATTTT | CAWSLGQGFDTQYF
TRBJ2-2 | NA | NA | TRBV27 | TGTGCCAGCAGTTTCGGCCCCACCGGGGAGCTGTTTTTT | CASSFGPTGELFF
TRBJ2-1 | NA | NA | TRBV11-3 | TGTGCCAGCAGCTTCGGTATCGGGGCTGGTAATGAGCAGTTCTTC | CASSFGIGAGNEQFF